Shown below are 15 T cell receptor beta chains from a single sample sequenced in a study of cytomegalovirus exposure and HLA in healthy donors. Profiling relied on immunoSEQ multiplex PCR, and the TCRdb table lists in-frame clones only, not all of them. The table has 220,000 or so clones, about 90% seen once. The material sequenced was PBMCs. The receptors here all came from a woman aged 18-30 years in good health and CMV-seronegative.

The rearrangement joins TRBV6-1 to TRBJ2-2; unclear D gene. This CDR3 comprises 14 residues. V lost 4 bases to trimming and J lost 3 bases, with 9 bases between them. Germline-derived CDR1 and CDR2 are MNHNS and SASEGT. The CDR3 sequence: CASSAARYTGELFF. CDR3 nucleotides: TGTGCCAGCAGTGCGGCCAGGTACACCGGGGAGCTGTTTTTT.

V usage is TRBV6-1 and J usage is TRBJ2-7, with D perhaps TRBD2 (6 bases). Germline values: CDR1 MNHNS, CDR2 SASEGT. The CDR3 has 15 amino acids. V lost 6 bases and J 0 bases, leaving 15 bases between the germline ends. The CDR3, as DNA: TGTGCCAGCAGACCCGCCGGGACTTACTCCTACGAGCAGTACTTC. This sequence encodes CASRPAGTYSYEQYF.

The chain employs TRBV2 and TRBJ2-5; 11 bases align to TRBD2. Unmatched junction bases numbered 7, after V lost 3 bases and J lost 7 bases. The CDR3 is 15 residues long. Per germline, CDR1 SNHLY and CDR2 FYNNEI. The CDR3 loop reads CASSELAGGGGTQYF. CDR3 in DNA: TGTGCCAGCAGTGAGCTAGCGGGAGGTGGGGGGACCCAGTACTTC.

V gene TRBV30 combines with J gene TRBJ2-7; the match to TRBD2 covers 7 bases. Germline CDR1 is GTSNPN and CDR2 is SVGIG (reference sequence). The trim removed 3 bases at V and 6 bases at J, leaving 11 bases unmatched. The CDR3 covers 14 residues. This CDR3 reads CAWRIAGTTGEQYF. For the CDR3, the DNA is TGTGCCTGGAGGATAGCCGGGACTACAGGCGAGCAGTACTTC.

The rearrangement uses TRBV7-3 and TRBJ1-4; the match to TRBD1 covers 7 bases. J lost 8 bases, V lost 5 bases, and 8 bases had no gene match. CDR3 size: 14 residues. Germline V gene data show CDR1 as SGHTA and CDR2 as FQGTGA. CDR3 sequence: CASSADRVGEKLFF. CDR3 nucleotide sequence: TGTGCCAGCAGCGCTGACAGGGTGGGAGAAAAACTGTTTTTT.

CDR3 region: CASSLSFQETQYF. Here the CDR3 DNA reads TGTGCCAGCAGCCTCTCCTTCCAAGAGACCCAGTACTTC. This rearrangement joins TRBV7-9 to TRBJ2-5, with D unresolved. The CDR3 extends over 13 amino acids. V was pared by 5 bases and J by 1 base, with 8 bases between. Germline CDR1 is SEHNR and CDR2 is FQNEAQ (reference sequence).

The V call is TRBV5-5, the J call TRBJ1-3; 7 nucleotides line up with TRBD1. The V gene end was trimmed by 3 bases and the J gene end by 0 bases; junction bases not matched to a gene: 6. Germline V gene sequence: CDR1 SGHKS, CDR2 YYEKEE (reference sequence). The CDR3 contains 16 residues. The CDR3 DNA reads TGTGCCAGCAGCTCCGGACAGGCTTTCTCTGGAAACACCATATATTTT. It specifies CASSSGQAFSGNTIYF.

J is TRBJ1-5 and V is TRBV19; D perhaps matches TRBD1 (6 bases). The CDR3 is 15 residues long. CDR1 is LNHDA, CDR2 SQIVND, per germline (reference sequence). The germline V and J ends were trimmed by 7 bases and 6 bases, with 19 bases remaining between them. CDR3 DNA: TGTGCCAGTACCCTACAGGGAAGTAGGGGTCAGCCCCAGCATTTT. The encoded protein is CASTLQGSRGQPQHF.

The chain employs TRBV4-2 and TRBJ2-7; D gene ambiguous. The CDR3 totals 14 residues. Trimming took off 1 base at V and 3 bases at J, with 10 bases between the two ends. Germline assignment: CDR1 LGHNA and CDR2 YNFKEQ. The CDR3 coding sequence is TGTGCCAGCAGCCAAGTCTCCCTTAGCTACGAGCAGTACTTC. Translation: CASSQVSLSYEQYF.

The chain recombines TRBV5-4 with TRBJ2-7; 7 nucleotides align to TRBD2. The CDR3 contains 14 residues. CDR1 and CDR2 (germline): SGHNT, YYREEE (reference sequence). The V and J ends lost 5 bases and 3 bases, in that order; junction bases with no gene match: 8. CDR3 DNA sequence: TGTGCCAGCAGGTCGGCGGGGGAGGTCTACGAGCAGTACTTC. Translation: CASRSAGEVYEQYF.

The genes are TRBV7-9 and TRBJ1-2, with TRBD1 matching 8 bases. With V trimmed by 5 bases and J by 13 bases, 12 bases remained unmatched. This CDR3 region has 13 residues. The V gene's germline CDR1 is SEHNR and CDR2 FQNEAQ (reference sequence). The CDR3 loop is CASSISRDRFGTF. The DNA of the CDR3 is TGTGCCAGCAGCATATCAAGGGACAGGTTTGGCACCTTC.

This clone appeared once. V and J are TRBV5-1 and TRBJ1-3; TRBD1 aligns across 9 bases. The ends lost 0 bases at V and 4 bases at J; junction bases unmatched: 5. In germline, CDR1 is SGHRS, CDR2 YFSETQ. This CDR3 spans 16 amino acids. This chain's CDR3 is CASSLGRDREGNTIYF. The CDR3 nucleotides read TGCGCCAGCAGCTTGGGCCGGGACAGGGAGGGAAACACCATATATTTT.

The V and J genes are TRBV10-1 and TRBJ2-3, with TRBD2 matching 10 bases. Germline CDR1 WNHNN, CDR2 SYGVQD (reference sequence). V dropped 7 bases and J dropped 6; count of bases not matched to a gene: 10. The CDR3 contains 15 residues. CDR3 bases: TGCGCCAGCAAGCCTAGCGGGAGTGGGTTGGATACGCAGTATTTT. Residues: CASKPSGSGLDTQYF.

V gene TRBV16 combines with J gene TRBJ1-6; 7 nucleotides align to TRBD1. The V and J ends lost 4 bases and 8 bases, in that order; junction bases with no gene match: 5. CDR1 and CDR2 from the germline V gene are KGHSY and FQNENV. CDR3 length: 14 amino acids. CDR3 nucleotides: TGTGCCAGCAGCCCTCGGACAGGCTATTCACCCCTCCACTTT. Amino acid sequence: CASSPRTGYSPLHF.

The gene calls are TRBV29-1 and TRBJ1-1; TRBD1 aligns across 7 bases. The V gene's germline CDR1 is SQVTM and CDR2 ANQGSEA. This CDR3 has 14 residues. V lost 5 bases and J lost 2; bases outside the gene matches: 8. CDR3 sequence reads: CSVRRTGGNTEAFF. CDR3 in DNA: TGCAGCGTTAGGAGGACAGGTGGAAACACTGAAGCTTTCTTT.